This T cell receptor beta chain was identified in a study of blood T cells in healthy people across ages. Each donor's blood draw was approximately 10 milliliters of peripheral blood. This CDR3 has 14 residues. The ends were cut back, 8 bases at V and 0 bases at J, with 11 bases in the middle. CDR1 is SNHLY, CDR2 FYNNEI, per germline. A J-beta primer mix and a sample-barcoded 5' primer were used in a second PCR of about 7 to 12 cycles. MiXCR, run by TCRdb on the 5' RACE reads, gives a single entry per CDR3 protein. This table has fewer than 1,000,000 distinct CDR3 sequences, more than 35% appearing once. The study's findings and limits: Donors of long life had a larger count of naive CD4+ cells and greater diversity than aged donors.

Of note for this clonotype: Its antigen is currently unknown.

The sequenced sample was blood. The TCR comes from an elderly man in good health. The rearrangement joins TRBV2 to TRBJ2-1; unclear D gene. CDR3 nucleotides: TGTGCCAGCGACGAGACTCGCTCCTACAATGAGCAGTTCTTC. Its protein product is CASDETRSYNEQFF. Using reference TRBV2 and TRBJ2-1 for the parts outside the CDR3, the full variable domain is EPEVTQTPSHQVTQMGQEVILRCVPISNHLYFYWYRQILGQKVEFLVSFYNNEISEKSEIFDDQFSVERPDGSNFTLKIRSTKLEDSAMYFCASDETRSYNEQFFGPGTRLTVL.